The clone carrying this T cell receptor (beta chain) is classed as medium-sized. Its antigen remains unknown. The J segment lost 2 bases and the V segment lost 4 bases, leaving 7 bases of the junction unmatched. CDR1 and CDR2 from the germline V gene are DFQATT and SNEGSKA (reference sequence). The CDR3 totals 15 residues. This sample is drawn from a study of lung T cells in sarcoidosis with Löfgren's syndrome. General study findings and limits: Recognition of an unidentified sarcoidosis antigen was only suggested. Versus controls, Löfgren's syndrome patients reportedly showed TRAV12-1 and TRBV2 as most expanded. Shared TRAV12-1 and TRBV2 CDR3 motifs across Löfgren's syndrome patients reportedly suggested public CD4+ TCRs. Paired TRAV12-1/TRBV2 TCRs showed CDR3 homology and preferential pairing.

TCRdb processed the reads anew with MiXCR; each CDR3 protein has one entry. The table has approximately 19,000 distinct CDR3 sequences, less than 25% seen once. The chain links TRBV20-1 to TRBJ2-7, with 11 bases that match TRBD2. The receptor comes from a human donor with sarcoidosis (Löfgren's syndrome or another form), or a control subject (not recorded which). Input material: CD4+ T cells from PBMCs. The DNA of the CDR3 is TGCAGTGCTAACTCCGGGACTAGCGGCACCTACGAGCAGTACTTC. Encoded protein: CSANSGTSGTYEQYF.